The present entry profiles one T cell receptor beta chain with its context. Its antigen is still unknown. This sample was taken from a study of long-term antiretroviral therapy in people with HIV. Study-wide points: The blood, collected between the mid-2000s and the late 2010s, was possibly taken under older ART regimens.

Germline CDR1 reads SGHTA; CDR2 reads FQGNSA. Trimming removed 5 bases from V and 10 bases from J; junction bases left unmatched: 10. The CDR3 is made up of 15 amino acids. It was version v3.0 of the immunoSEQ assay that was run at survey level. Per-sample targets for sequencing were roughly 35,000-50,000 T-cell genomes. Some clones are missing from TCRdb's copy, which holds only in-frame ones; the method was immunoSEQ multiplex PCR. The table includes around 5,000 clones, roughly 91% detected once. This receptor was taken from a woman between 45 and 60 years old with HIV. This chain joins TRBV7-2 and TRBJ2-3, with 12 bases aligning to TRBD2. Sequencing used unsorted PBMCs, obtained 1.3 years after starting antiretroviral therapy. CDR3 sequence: CASSTPSGGAFAQYF. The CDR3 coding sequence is TGTGCCAGCAGCACACCTAGCGGGGGGGCCTTTGCGCAGTATTTT. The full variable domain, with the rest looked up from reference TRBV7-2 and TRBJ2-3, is GAGVSQSPSNKVTEKGKDVELRCDPISGHTALYWYRQSLGQGLEFLIYFQGNSAPDKSGLPSDRFSAERTGGSVSTLTIQRTQQEDSAVYLCASSTPSGGAFAQYFGPGTRLTVL.